This T cell receptor beta chain is from a study of T-cell reconstitution after alpha-beta-depleted transplantation in children. The sample holds many counts of this clonotype. This CDR3 comprises 13 residues. Germline assignment: CDR1 DFQATT and CDR2 SNEGSKA (reference sequence). V lost 6 bases and J 5 bases, leaving 16 bases between the germline ends. During its preparation, the TCRbeta library received unique molecular identifiers. Via MiXCR, TCRdb re-called the PCR reads, giving one row per CDR3 protein. Here the sample spans 190,000 or so distinct CDR3 sequences, more than 6.5% being singletons. The rearrangement links TRBV20-1 to TRBJ1-2; D is unclear. The material was PBMCs from the stem cell graft donor, obtained from the stem cell graft. The source of this sequence is a human donor who donated a stem cell graft to a child with Wiskott-Aldrich syndrome. CDR3 sequence: CSAAPERRYGYTF. In DNA form, the CDR3 reads TGCAGTGCCGCACCGGAGCGGAGGTATGGCTACACCTTC.